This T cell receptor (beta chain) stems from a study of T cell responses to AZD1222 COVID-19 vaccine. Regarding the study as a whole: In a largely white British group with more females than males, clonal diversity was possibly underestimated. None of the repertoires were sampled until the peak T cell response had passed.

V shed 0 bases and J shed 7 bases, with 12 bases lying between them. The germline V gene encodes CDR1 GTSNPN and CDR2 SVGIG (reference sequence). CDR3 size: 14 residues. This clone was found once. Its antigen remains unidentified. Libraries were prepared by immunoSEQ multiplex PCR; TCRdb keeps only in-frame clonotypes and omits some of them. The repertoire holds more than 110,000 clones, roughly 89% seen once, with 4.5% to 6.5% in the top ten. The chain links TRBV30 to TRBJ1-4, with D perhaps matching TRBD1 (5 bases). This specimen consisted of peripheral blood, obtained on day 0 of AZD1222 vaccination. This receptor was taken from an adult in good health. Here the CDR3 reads CAWSVLGVGEKLFF. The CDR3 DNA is TGTGCCTGGAGTGTACTGGGGGTGGGTGAAAAACTGTTTTTT.